The source of this TCR beta chain is a study of T cell repertoires in cytomegalovirus infection. Findings and caveats of the study: Clonotype analysis showed dominance of the ex vivo response by HLA-C-restricted CMV-specific TCR beta clonotypes.

From the reads, TCRdb called clonotypes with MiXCR, one entry per CDR3 protein. The sample includes roughly 500,000 distinct CDR3 sequences, 11% of them seen just once. This clonotype has at least ten counts. Its specificity is not known. The CDR3 runs 15 residues. CDR1 MNHEY and CDR2 SVGAGI come from the germline V gene. Trimming removed 0 bases at V and 5 bases at J, with 13 bases between. Sequences were obtained from PBMCs. The receptor comes from a human donor in good health (CMV status not recorded). Some clones in this sample may be carry-over from other donors' samples. This chain connects TRBV6-5 to TRBJ2-5; D remains unclear. CDR3 coding DNA: TGTGCCAGCAGTTACTCAGAACTGCTCCAGGAGACCCAGTACTTC. It codes for CASSYSELLQETQYF.